A single sample gave rise to the 30 T cell receptor beta chains below, sequenced in a study of naive and memory T cell subsets. The beta constant-region primer was an equimolar mix of two oligonucleotides covering TRBC1 and TRBC2. A single record per CDR3 protein comes from TCRdb applying MiXCR to the UMI-ligation and nested PCR reads. The sample has under 150,000 distinct CDR3 sequences, approximately 15% seen once. Sequences were obtained from naive CD4+ T cells from blood. Every receptor here comes from a human donor in good health.

This clonotype was seen many times. The rearrangement links TRBV5-1 to TRBJ2-1; 10 bases map to TRBD2. This CDR3 is built from 15 residues. V was clipped by 4 bases and J by 9 bases; unmatched bases: 10. CDR1 is SGHRS, CDR2 YFSETQ, per germline. CDR3 amino acids: CASSAPGLALFEQFF. The CDR3 DNA reads as TGCGCCAGCAGCGCCCCGGGACTAGCGCTGTTTGAGCAGTTCTTC.

Here the CDR3 DNA reads TGCAGTGCTAGAAACGGTCAGGGGATAGAAAAACTGTTTTTT. Translation: CSARNGQGIEKLFF. The chain couples TRBV20-1 to TRBJ1-4, with D possibly matching TRBD1 (6 bases). The CDR3 is made up of 14 amino acids. V was cut by 2 bases and J by 8 bases, with 15 bases left in between. Per germline, CDR1 DFQATT and CDR2 SNEGSKA (reference sequence).

This clonotype was observed a few times. The chain has TRBV10-3 and TRBJ1-4, with D uncertain. V lost 3 bases, J lost 7 bases, and 15 bases lay in between. Germline CDR1 is ENHRY and CDR2 is SYGVKD. The CDR3 length is 15 residues. CDR3 loop: CAISEGVGIGEKLFF. CDR3 sequence (DNA): TGTGCCATCAGTGAAGGTGTGGGGATTGGTGAAAAACTGTTTTTT.

The rearrangement joins TRBV5-1 to TRBJ2-7, with D uncertain. Germline V gives CDR1 SGHRS, CDR2 YFSETQ. The CDR3 has 15 residues. Trimming removed 1 base from V and 2 bases from J, with 13 bases in between. CDR3 in amino acids: CASSLPESYPYEQYF. The DNA of the CDR3 is TGCGCCAGCAGCTTGCCTGAGAGCTACCCCTACGAGCAGTACTTC.

This chain joins TRBV11-1 and TRBJ2-3; 12 nucleotides agree with TRBD2. Trimming cost V 2 bases and J 3 bases; bases outside gene matches: 3. The CDR3 runs 16 residues. Germline CDR1 SGHAT, CDR2 FQDESV (reference sequence). CDR3 in DNA: TGTGCCAGCAGCTTAAGACTAGCGGGAGCAACAGATACGCAGTATTTT. Amino acids: CASSLRLAGATDTQYF.

The rearrangement joins TRBV2 to TRBJ1-2; D might be TRBD1 (5 bases). V gave up 0 bases and J gave up 8 bases, with 13 bases separating them. The CDR3 sequence is 14 residues long. Per germline, CDR1 SNHLY and CDR2 FYNNEI. The CDR3 is CASSEAGRERGYTF. The CDR3, as DNA: TGTGCCAGCAGTGAAGCGGGCAGGGAGAGAGGCTACACCTTC. Drawing the rest from reference TRBV2 and TRBJ1-2, the complete variable domain is EPEVTQTPSHQVTQMGQEVILRCVPISNHLYFYWYRQILGQKVEFLVSFYNNEISEKSEIFDDQFSVERPDGSNFTLKIRSTKLEDSAMYFCASSEAGRERGYTFGSGTRLTVV.

This clonotype came up a few times. This chain connects TRBV7-8 to TRBJ2-1; D is ambiguous. V dropped 1 base and J dropped 12 bases, with 16 bases sitting between them. The CDR3 runs 14 residues. CDR1 is SGHVS and CDR2 is FQNEAQ in the germline V gene. The CDR3 loop reads CASSLGGWANRQFF. The CDR3 DNA reads as TGTGCCAGCAGCTTAGGAGGTTGGGCAAACCGGCAGTTCTTC.

The V gene is TRBV12-3 or TRBV12-4, the J gene TRBJ1-3; D uncertain. This CDR3 comprises 14 residues. The V and J ends lost 3 bases and 3 bases respectively, with 9 bases between them. The CDR3 nucleotides are TGTGCCAGCAGTTTTGGTGGTCTTGGAAACACCATATATTTT. Amino acid sequence: CASSFGGLGNTIYF.

This chain uses TRBV6-1 with TRBJ2-7; D may match TRBD1 or TRBD2 (5 bases each). The CDR3 consists of 14 residues. Trimming took 6 bases from V and 0 from J, leaving 12 bases between them. Looked up from germline, CDR1 is MNHNS and CDR2 is SASEGT. The CDR3: CASSGAWSSYEQYF. The CDR3 coding sequence is TGTGCCAGCAGCGGGGCTTGGAGCTCCTACGAGCAGTACTTC.

This clonotype was seen only a few times. The chain couples TRBV9 to TRBJ2-6; D perhaps matches TRBD1 (5 bases). The length of the CDR3 is 17 residues. Trimming took off 0 bases at V and 0 bases at J, with 10 bases between the two ends. Germline V CDR1 and CDR2: SGDLS, YYNGEE. The DNA for the CDR3 is TGTGCCAGCAGCGTAGGACAGCTCAGCTCTGGGGCCAACGTCCTGACTTTC. Protein: CASSVGQLSSGANVLTF.

V and J are TRBV5-4 and TRBJ1-5; D is possibly TRBD1 (6 bases). Germline CDR1 is SGHNT and CDR2 is YYREEE (reference sequence). The CDR3 loop spans 16 amino acids. Trimming shortened V by 2 bases and J by 1 base, and 13 bases separated the two germline ends. CDR3 sequence reads: CASSFGGGTSNQPQHF. DNA for the CDR3: TGTGCCAGCAGCTTCGGAGGGGGTACAAGCAATCAGCCCCAGCATTTT.

The V gene is TRBV19, the J gene TRBJ1-2; 9 bases are a match to TRBD1. Trimming cost V 7 bases and J 7 bases; bases outside gene matches: 10. The CDR3 sequence is 14 residues long. The germline V gene encodes CDR1 LNHDA and CDR2 SQIVND (reference sequence). The CDR3 loop is CASTQGQGVAGYTF. CDR3 coding DNA: TGTGCCAGTACCCAGGGACAGGGAGTAGCTGGCTACACCTTC.

This clonotype was counted a few times. The V gene is TRBV5-4, the J gene TRBJ2-3; either TRBD1 or TRBD2 may supply D (5 bases each). V lost 2 bases and J lost 6, with 16 bases in between. CDR1 SGHNT and CDR2 YYREEE come from the germline V gene (reference sequence). The CDR3 covers 15 residues. CDR3 protein: CASSFLGPSSDTQYF. For the CDR3, the DNA is TGTGCCAGCAGCTTCTTGGGACCCTCTTCGGATACGCAGTATTTT.

This clonotype was counted many times. This chain connects TRBV4-3 to TRBJ2-3; D not certain. V shed 0 bases and J shed 2 bases, with 12 bases lying between them. Germline V lookup: CDR1 LGHNA, CDR2 YSLEER. This CDR3 comprises 16 residues. The chain's CDR3 is CASSQEPQTPTDTQYF. CDR3 nucleotides: TGCGCCAGCAGCCAAGAGCCACAGACACCCACAGATACGCAGTATTTT.

The V and J genes are TRBV6-6 and TRBJ2-2; perhaps TRBD2 as D (5 bases). The CDR3 has 17 amino acids. Germline lookup yields CDR1 MNHNY and CDR2 SVGAGI (reference sequence). V lost 0 bases and J 0 bases, leaving 11 bases between the germline ends. The CDR3 sequence: CASSYSTGSSNTGELFF. CDR3 bases: TGTGCCAGCAGTTACTCAACGGGAAGCTCGAACACCGGGGAGCTGTTTTTT.

This clonotype was observed at least ten times. This chain connects TRBV20-1 to TRBJ2-3, with TRBD2 as a possible D gene (5 bases). Germline CDR1 reads DFQATT; CDR2 reads SNEGSKA (reference sequence). This CDR3 spans 14 amino acids. V gave up 1 base and J gave up 1 base, with 9 bases separating them. CDR3 amino acids: CSARVSGGTDTQYF. In nucleotides, the CDR3 is TGCAGTGCTAGAGTCAGCGGCGGCACAGATACGCAGTATTTT.

The rearrangement links TRBV12-3 or TRBV12-4 to TRBJ1-2; TRBD1 agrees at 7 bases. CDR3 length: 14 amino acids. V lost 6 bases, J lost 2 bases, and 6 bases stayed unmatched. The CDR3 region is CASRTQGPNYGYTF. The CDR3 DNA reads TGTGCCAGCAGGACACAGGGGCCAAACTATGGCTACACCTTC.

This chain connects TRBV19 to TRBJ2-3; D not certain. This CDR3 contains 13 residues. The germline V gene has CDR1 LNHDA and CDR2 SQIVND (reference sequence). V was clipped by 2 bases and J by 4 bases, with 7 bases between them. CDR3 bases: TGTGCCAGTAGTATACGTTTCGCAGATACGCAGTATTTT. The encoded protein is CASSIRFADTQYF.

In its sample, this clonotype was seen many times. The chain joins TRBV28 to TRBJ2-3; D might be TRBD2 (6 bases). The CDR3 totals 14 residues. The V and J ends lost 6 bases and 2 bases respectively, with 12 bases between them. CDR1 and CDR2 (germline): MDHEN, SYDVKM. DNA of the CDR3: TGTGCCAGCAGCCAGGGAGGTGACACAGATACGCAGTATTTT. Translation gives CASSQGGDTDTQYF.

This clonotype was seen only once. The chain is built from TRBV28 and TRBJ1-1; D possibly corresponds to TRBD1 (6 bases). The V end lost 6 bases, the J end lost 1 base, and 15 bases lay between the germline ends. The CDR3 is made up of 15 amino acids. The germline V gene encodes CDR1 MDHEN and CDR2 SYDVKM. CDR3 amino acids: CASSPPDRPNTEAFF. The CDR3 DNA is TGTGCCAGCAGCCCACCAGACAGGCCGAACACTGAAGCTTTCTTT.

The chain uses TRBV5-5 and TRBJ1-1; no reliable D call. The CDR3 is 15 residues long. CDR1 is SGHKS, CDR2 YYEKEE, per germline (reference sequence). V was trimmed by 6 bases and J by 1 base, leaving 16 bases between them. The CDR3: CASTYREWQNTEAFF. CDR3 DNA: TGTGCCAGCACCTACCGTGAGTGGCAGAACACTGAAGCTTTCTTT.

The chain joins TRBV7-2 to TRBJ2-3, with TRBD2 identical over 10 bases. J was trimmed by 0 bases and V by 4 bases; bases with no gene match: 10. The germline V gene encodes CDR1 SGHTA and CDR2 FQGNSA. The CDR3 is 18 amino acids. The CDR3 here is CASSSPSSGSPSTDTQYF. Here the CDR3 DNA reads TGTGCCAGCAGCTCCCCCTCTAGCGGGAGCCCGAGCACAGATACGCAGTATTTT. The full variable domain, its missing parts supplied by reference TRBV7-2 and TRBJ2-3, is GAGVSQSPSNKVTEKGKDVELRCDPISGHTALYWYRQSLGQGLEFLIYFQGNSAPDKSGLPSDRFSAERTGGSVSTLTIQRTQQEDSAVYLCASSSPSSGSPSTDTQYFGPGTRLTVL.

As concerns this clonotype: The junction shows a germline mismatch at one end, possibly a read error. This chain uses TRBV12-3 or TRBV12-4 with TRBJ2-1; tentative D call: TRBD2 (5 bases). This CDR3 is 11 amino acids long. The CDR3 DNA follows: TGTGCCAGCAGTGCGGGCCCTTGGCAGGTCTTC. Translated: CASSAGPWQVF.

The chain is built from TRBV29-1 and TRBJ1-2; D unclear. Deletions cut 3 bases from V and 8 bases from J, with 13 bases between. Germline-derived CDR1 and CDR2 are SQVTM and ANQGSEA. This CDR3 region has 12 residues. CDR3 region: CSVDRGLGGYTF. Written as DNA, the CDR3 is TGCAGCGTTGATCGTGGGTTGGGGGGCTACACCTTC.

The sample holds a few counts of this clonotype. The rearrangement uses TRBV4-3 and TRBJ2-5; D uncertain. The CDR3 extends over 17 amino acids. Trimming left V 3 bases short and J 2 bases short, with 19 bases between. Germline V gives CDR1 LGHNA, CDR2 YSLEER. DNA of the CDR3: TGCGCCAGCAGCCAGGCCCCAATTGGTACCGGGCAAGAGACCCAGTACTTC. It encodes CASSQAPIGTGQETQYF.

The chain recombines TRBV6-6 with TRBJ2-3; TRBD2 matches 8 bases. CDR3 length: 13 residues. J was trimmed by 4 bases and V by 11 bases; bases with no gene match: 8. In germline, CDR1 is MNHNY, CDR2 SVGAGI (reference sequence). The chain's CDR3 is CAALAGNADTQYF. The CDR3 DNA reads as TGTGCCGCGTTAGCGGGAAACGCAGATACGCAGTATTTT.

This clonotype came up a few times. In DNA, the CDR3 is TGTGCCAGCAGCATATCTAACAGGGACGAGCAGTTCTTC. This encodes CASSISNRDEQFF. V usage is TRBV7-2 and J usage is TRBJ2-1, with D perhaps TRBD1 (6 bases). The V and J ends lost 5 bases and 10 bases respectively, with 15 bases between them. The CDR3 has 13 residues. Germline V gene sequence: CDR1 SGHTA, CDR2 FQGNSA.

This clonotype appeared a few times. CDR3 coding DNA: TGTGCCACCCTTAGCGGGTTTAGCACAGATACGCAGTATTTT. This translates into CATLSGFSTDTQYF. The V and J genes are TRBV10-3 and TRBJ2-3, with 7 bases aligning to TRBD2. The V gene end was trimmed by 10 bases and the J gene end by 0 bases; junction bases not matched to a gene: 7. CDR1 ENHRY and CDR2 SYGVKD come from the germline V gene. This CDR3 contains 14 residues.

In this sample, this clonotype turned up a few times. The rearrangement links TRBV28 to TRBJ2-7; D might be TRBD1 (6 bases). The germline V and J ends were trimmed by 1 base and 1 base, with 11 bases remaining between them. Germline V gene sequence: CDR1 MDHEN, CDR2 SYDVKM. CDR3 size: 15 residues. CDR3 region: CASSLLTGSSYEQYF. CDR3 in DNA: TGTGCCAGCAGTTTATTAACAGGGTCATCCTACGAGCAGTACTTC.

The chain combines TRBV4-2 with TRBJ2-3; TRBD2 aligns across 12 bases. The CDR3 extends over 18 amino acids. The V and J ends lost 1 base and 4 bases, in that order; junction bases with no gene match: 9. From germline, CDR1 is LGHNA and CDR2 YNFKEQ. CDR3 region: CASSQALAGGIGSDTQYF. The CDR3 coding sequence is TGTGCCAGCAGCCAAGCACTAGCGGGAGGTATTGGCTCAGATACGCAGTATTTT.